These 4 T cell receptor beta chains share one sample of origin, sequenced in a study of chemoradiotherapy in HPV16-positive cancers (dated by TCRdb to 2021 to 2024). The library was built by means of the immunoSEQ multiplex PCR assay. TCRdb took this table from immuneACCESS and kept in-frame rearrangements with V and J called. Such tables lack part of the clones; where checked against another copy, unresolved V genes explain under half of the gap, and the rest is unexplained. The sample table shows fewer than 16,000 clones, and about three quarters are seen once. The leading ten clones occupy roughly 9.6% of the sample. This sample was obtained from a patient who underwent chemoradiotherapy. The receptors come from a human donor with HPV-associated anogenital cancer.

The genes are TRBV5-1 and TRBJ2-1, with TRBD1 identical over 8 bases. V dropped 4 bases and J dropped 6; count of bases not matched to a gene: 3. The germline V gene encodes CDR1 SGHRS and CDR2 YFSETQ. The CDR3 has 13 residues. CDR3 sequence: CASSLGQANEQFF. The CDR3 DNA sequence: TGCGCCAGCAGCCTGGGACAGGCCAATGAGCAGTTCTTC.

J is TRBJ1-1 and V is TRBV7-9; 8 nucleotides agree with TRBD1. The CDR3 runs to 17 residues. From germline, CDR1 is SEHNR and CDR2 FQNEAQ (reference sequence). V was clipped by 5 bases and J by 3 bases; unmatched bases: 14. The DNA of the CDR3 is TGTGCCAGCAGCGGGAGGGGCAGGGGGCGCTTGGACACTGAAGCTTTCTTT. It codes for CASSGRGRGRLDTEAFF.

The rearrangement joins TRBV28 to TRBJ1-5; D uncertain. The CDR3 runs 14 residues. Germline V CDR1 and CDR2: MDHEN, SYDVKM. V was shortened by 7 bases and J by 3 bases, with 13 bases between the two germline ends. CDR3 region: CASKRTLPNQPQHF. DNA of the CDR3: TGTGCCAGCAAGCGCACTCTCCCCAATCAGCCCCAGCATTTT. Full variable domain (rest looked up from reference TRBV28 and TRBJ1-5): DVKVTQSSRYLVKRTGEKVFLECVQDMDHENMFWYRQDPGLGLRLIYFSYDVKMKEKGDIPEGYSVSREKKERFSLILESASTNQTSMYLCASKRTLPNQPQHFGDGTRLSIL.

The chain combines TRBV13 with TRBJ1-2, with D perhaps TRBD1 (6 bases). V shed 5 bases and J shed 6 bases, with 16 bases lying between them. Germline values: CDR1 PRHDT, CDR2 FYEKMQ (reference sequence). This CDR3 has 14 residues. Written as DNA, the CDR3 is TGTGCCAGCAGCACGTGGGCCAGGGGAAATGGCTACACCTTC. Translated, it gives CASSTWARGNGYTF.